This T cell receptor (beta chain) was retrieved from a study of blood T cell repertoires in COVID-19. About the study: Samples taken during acute and convalescent COVID-19 were collected in the United States, Italy and Spain. T cells, B-cell-depleted T cells, or PBMCs supplied cDNA or gDNA.

Original processing notes: Quantification of nucleated cells was approximated via reference gene primer amplification. Profiled with immunoSEQ multiplex PCR; TCRdb holds only in-frame clones, not every one. The V and J calls and clone size come from that table; D and trimming were worked out from the DNA. The repertoire consists of tens of thousands of clones, with 90% occurring once and the leading ten covering roughly a tenth. This CDR3 is built from 15 residues. Germline V lookup: CDR1 SGDLS, CDR2 YYNGEE. The trim removed 2 bases at V and 3 bases at J, leaving 3 bases unmatched. The TCR sequence derives from a human donor in a cohort sampled during active COVID-19. The V and J genes are TRBV9 and TRBJ2-1; TRBD1 matches 9 bases. The sequenced sample consisted of peripheral blood. CDR3 nucleotides: TGTGCCAGCAGCGTCGGGACAGGGTTCTACAATGAGCAGTTCTTC. This sequence encodes CASSVGTGFYNEQFF.